These T cell receptor beta chains were read from a single sample in a study of CD8+ T cells in alopecia areata. Clones were read by immunoSEQ multiplex PCR, and TCRdb kept only the in-frame ones, dropping some. The sample contains 150,000 to 200,000 clones, roughly 60% of which appear only once. The sequencing used CD4+ T cells sorted from blood, collected at week 24, from a patient treated with tofacitinib. The receptors stem from a human donor with alopecia areata. CDR3s include the opening cysteine and the closing phenylalanine or tryptophan. D genes are given only for firm matches. A clone size is listed for some rows: how often the clone was seen (once, few, many), or a class if it is expanded.

>-|TRBJ1-1|-|TRBV7-2
TGTGCCAGCAGCTTAGATTACAACACTGAAGCTTTCTTT
CASSLDYNTEAFF
>-|TRBJ1-1|-|TRBV4-3
TGCGCCAGCAGCCAGGGACGGTACACTGAAGCTTTCTTT
CASSQGRYTEAFF
>-|TRBJ1-6|-|TRBV30
TGTGCCTGGAAGGGGATTAGGGGTAATTCACCCCTCCACTTT
CAWKGIRGNSPLHF
>-|TRBJ2-3|-|TRBV18
TGTGCCAGCTCTCCACTTGGCACAGATACGCAGTATTTT
CASSPLGTDTQYF
>-|TRBJ1-1|-|TRBV4-3
TGCGCCAGCAGCCCGGACGGGAACACTGAAGCTTTCTTT
CASSPDGNTEAFF
>TRBD1|TRBJ2-1|few|TRBV5-6
TGTGCCAGCAGCAGGGGGACAGGGCGGTCGTACAATGAGCAGTTCTTC
CASSRGTGRSYNEQFF
>TRBD1|TRBJ1-5|-|TRBV7-2
TGTGCCAGCAGTCTGGTGGGACAGGGTGTTCAGCCCCAGCATTTT
CASSLVGQGVQPQHF
>-|TRBJ2-5|-|TRBV5-6
TGTGCCAGCAGCCAGCCCAAAAGGACCCAGTACTTC
CASSQPKRTQYF
>-|TRBJ1-1|-|TRBV25-1
TGTGCCAGCAGTGATTCAGGGGAAGCTTTCTTT
CASSDSGEAFF
>-|TRBJ1-6|-|TRBV6-1
TGTGCCACCGTCACAGGGAGTAATTCACCCCTCCACTTT
CATVTGSNSPLHF
>TRBD1|TRBJ1-1|-|TRBV19
TGTGCCAGTATTTCACAGGGGACGGCTTTCTTT
CASISQGTAFF
>-|TRBJ1-2|once|TRBV11-2
TGTGCCAGCAGCTTGAGGACGGAGATCTATGGCTACACCTTC
CASSLRTEIYGYTF
>TRBD1|TRBJ1-6|-|TRBV11-2
TGTGCCAGCAGCTTAGGGTCCCTCGAGAGGGGGCGAAATTCACCCCTCCACTTT
CASSLGSLERGRNSPLHF
>-|TRBJ2-2|few|TRBV25-1
TGTGCCAGCAGTGAACTGGGGGACACCGGGGAGCTGTTTTTT
CASSELGDTGELFF
>-|TRBJ1-2|-|TRBV20-1
TGCAGTGCTCTGAACGGCTACACCTTC
CSALNGYTF
>-|TRBJ1-2|-|TRBV30
TGTGCCTGGAGTGTGTGGGGCATCGCTAACTATGGCTACACCTTC
CAWSVWGIANYGYTF
>-|TRBJ2-5|few|TRBV5-1
TGCGCCAGCAGCTCGGGGAAAGAGACCCAGTACTTC
CASSSGKETQYF
>TRBD1|TRBJ1-1|-|TRBV18
TGTGCCAGCTCACCACGAAAGGGGACAGGGCTATTAAACACTGAAGCTTTCTTT
CASSPRKGTGLLNTEAFF
>-|TRBJ1-3|-|TRBV15
TGTGCCACCAGCAGAGTGGCGGGAAACACCATATATTTT
CATSRVAGNTIYF
>TRBD1|TRBJ2-7|-|TRBV2
TGTGCCAGCATCCCTAGGGGGACAGTCTCTTCCGAGCAGTACTTC
CASIPRGTVSSEQYF
>-|TRBJ2-7|once|TRBV29-1
TGCAGCGCCACTTGGGGTACCCCCTCCTACGAGCAGTACTTC
CSATWGTPSYEQYF
>-|TRBJ1-3|-|TRBV15
TGTGCCACCAGCATTGGGGACTCGGGAAACACCATATATTTT
CATSIGDSGNTIYF
>TRBD1|TRBJ2-3|few|TRBV29-1
TGCAGCGGCGGACAGGACAGCACAGATACGCAGTATTTT
CSGGQDSTDTQYF
>-|TRBJ1-2|-|TRBV29-1
TGCAGCGTCCGGGCGGCAGGAACGAGCTCGGGCTACACCTTC
CSVRAAGTSSGYTF
>-|TRBJ2-3|-|TRBV29-1
TGCAGCGCCGGCCCGAGGGATACGCAGTATTTT
CSAGPRDTQYF
>TRBD2|TRBJ2-7|few|TRBV29-1
TGCAGCGTCCAAGCAGGACTAGCGGGGCCCTACGAGCAGTACTTC
CSVQAGLAGPYEQYF
>TRBD1|TRBJ1-2|-|TRBV7-2
TGTGCCAGCAGCTTAGAAACAGGGGTTAGTGGCTACACCTTC
CASSLETGVSGYTF
>TRBD1|TRBJ1-2|-|TRBV27
TGTGCCAGCAGTCGACGACCGACAGGGGTAGACTATGGCTACACCTTC
CASSRRPTGVDYGYTF
>TRBD2|TRBJ2-3|few|TRBV7-6
TGTGCCAGCAGCCCCCTGTTCCGAGGTAGCGGGGAGGATACGCAGTATTTT
CASSPLFRGSGEDTQYF
>TRBD2|TRBJ2-7|-|TRBV30
TGTGCCTGGAGTGTCAGAGCGGGGTCCCTCTACGAGCAGTACTTC
CAWSVRAGSLYEQYF
>-|TRBJ2-5|-|TRBV7-2
TGTGCCAGCAGCGTAAAGGAGACCCAGTACTTC
CASSVKETQYF
>-|TRBJ1-5|few|TRBV2
TGTGCCAGCGAAGACCTCAGGGTTAGCAATCAGCCCCAGCATTTT
CASEDLRVSNQPQHF
>-|TRBJ2-5|-|TRBV14
TGTGCCAGCAGCCAAGATAGGAGGGCAACGTACTTC
CASSQDRRATYF
>TRBD1|TRBJ1-6|-|TRBV30
TGTGCCTGGGGCCAGGGACAGGATTATTCACCCCTCCACTTT
CAWGQGQDYSPLHF
>-|TRBJ1-1|-|TRBV30
TGTGCCTGGAGTCCCGGTGGGGGCACTGAAGCTTTCTTT
CAWSPGGGTEAFF
>-|TRBJ2-3|many|TRBV5-6
TGTGCCAGCAGCATCCGGGGCATAGATACGCAGTATTTT
CASSIRGIDTQYF
>TRBD1|TRBJ1-2|-|TRBV2
TGTGCCAGCAGTGGGGGGACAGTTGGGTCTCATGGCTACACCTTC
CASSGGTVGSHGYTF